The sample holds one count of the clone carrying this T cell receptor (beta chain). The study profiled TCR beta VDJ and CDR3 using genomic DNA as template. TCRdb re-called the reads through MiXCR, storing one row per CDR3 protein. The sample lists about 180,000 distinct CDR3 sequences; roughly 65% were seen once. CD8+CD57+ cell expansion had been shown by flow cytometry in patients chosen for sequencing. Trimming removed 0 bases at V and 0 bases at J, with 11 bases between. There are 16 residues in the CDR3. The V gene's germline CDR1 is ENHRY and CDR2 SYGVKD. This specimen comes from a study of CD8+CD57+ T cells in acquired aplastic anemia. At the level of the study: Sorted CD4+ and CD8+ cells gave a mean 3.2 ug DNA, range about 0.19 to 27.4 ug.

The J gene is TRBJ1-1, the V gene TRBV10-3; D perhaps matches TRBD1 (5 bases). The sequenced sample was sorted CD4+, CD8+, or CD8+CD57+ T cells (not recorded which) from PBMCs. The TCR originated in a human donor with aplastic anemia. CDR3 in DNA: TGTGCCATCAGTGAGTCGGTAGGGACCGTGAACACTGAAGCTTTCTTT. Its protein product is CAISESVGTVNTEAFF.